This TCR beta chain was recorded in a study of blood T cells in healthy people across ages. On the study more broadly: Per two T cells, about one barcoded beta molecule was captured through template switching.

Alongside a J-beta primer mix, a sample-barcoded 5' primer served in a second PCR lasting about 6 to 11 cycles. One entry per CDR3 protein, called by TCRdb with MiXCR from the 5' RACE reads. The sample includes about 720,000 distinct CDR3 sequences, about 24% seen only once; the top ten take around 21%. Germline CDR1 is SGHVS and CDR2 is FNYEAQ. V lost 5 bases to trimming and J lost 2 bases, with 11 bases between them. There are 14 residues in the CDR3. This clonotype was seen a handful of times. The sequenced sample was blood. The chain recombines TRBV7-6 with TRBJ2-3; D unresolved. The origin of this receptor is a man between 65 and 85 years old in good health. The CDR3, as DNA: TGTGCCAGCAGCCCCCATCAGGTCACAGATACGCAGTATTTT. As protein: CASSPHQVTDTQYF.